This paragraph reports one T cell receptor beta chain. This sample is drawn from a study of human T cells and chemical hapten exposure. Time point described: patch test 3, about 24 weeks after DPC sensitization. The treatment here: therapeutic diphenylcyclopropenone sensitization with weekly scalp DPC. The library attached unique molecular identifiers to individual cDNA molecules. MiXCR, run by TCRdb on the RACE reads, gives a single entry per CDR3 protein. The sample yields about 160,000 distinct CDR3 sequences, around a quarter seen once. The material sequenced was whole blood, taken in connection with sensitization to the hapten diphenylcyclopropenone (DPC). The receptor's source is a woman between 18 and 30 years old with alopecia areata. Some clones in this sample may be carry-over from other donors' samples.

Here the CDR3 DNA reads TGCGCCAGCAGCCTACGCCCGGAGCGGACCCAGTACTTC. It encodes CASSLRPERTQYF. The chain links TRBV5-1 to TRBJ2-5; D is unclear. The V gene's germline CDR1 is SGHRS and CDR2 YFSETQ. The CDR3 length is 13 residues. Trimming took 4 bases from V and 7 from J, leaving 14 bases between them.